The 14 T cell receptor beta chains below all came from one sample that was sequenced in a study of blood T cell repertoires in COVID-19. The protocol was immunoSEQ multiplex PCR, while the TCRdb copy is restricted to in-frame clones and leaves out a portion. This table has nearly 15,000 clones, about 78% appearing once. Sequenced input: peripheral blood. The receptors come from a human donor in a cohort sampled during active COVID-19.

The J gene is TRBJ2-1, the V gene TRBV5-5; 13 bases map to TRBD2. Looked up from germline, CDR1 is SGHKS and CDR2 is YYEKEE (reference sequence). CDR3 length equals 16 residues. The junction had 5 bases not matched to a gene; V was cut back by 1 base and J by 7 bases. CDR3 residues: CASSLTSGRAQNEQFF. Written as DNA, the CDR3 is TGTGCCAGCAGCTTGACTAGCGGGAGGGCCCAAAATGAGCAGTTCTTC.

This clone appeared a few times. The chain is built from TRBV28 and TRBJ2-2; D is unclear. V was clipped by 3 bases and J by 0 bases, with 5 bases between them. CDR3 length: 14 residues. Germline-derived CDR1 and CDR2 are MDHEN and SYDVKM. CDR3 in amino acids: CASSFPANTGELFF. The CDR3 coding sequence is TGTGCCAGCAGTTTCCCCGCGAACACCGGGGAGCTGTTTTTT.

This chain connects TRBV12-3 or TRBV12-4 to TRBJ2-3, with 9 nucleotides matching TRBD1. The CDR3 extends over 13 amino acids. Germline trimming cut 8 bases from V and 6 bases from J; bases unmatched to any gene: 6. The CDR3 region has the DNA TGTGCCAGCCTCAGAGGACAGGGGGATACGCAGTATTTT. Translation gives CASLRGQGDTQYF.

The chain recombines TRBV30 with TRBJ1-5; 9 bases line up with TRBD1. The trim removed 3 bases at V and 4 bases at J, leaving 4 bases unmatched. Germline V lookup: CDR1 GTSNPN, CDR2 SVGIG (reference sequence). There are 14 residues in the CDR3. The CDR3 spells CAWRGDRANQPQHF. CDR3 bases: TGTGCCTGGAGAGGGGACAGGGCTAATCAGCCCCAGCATTTT.

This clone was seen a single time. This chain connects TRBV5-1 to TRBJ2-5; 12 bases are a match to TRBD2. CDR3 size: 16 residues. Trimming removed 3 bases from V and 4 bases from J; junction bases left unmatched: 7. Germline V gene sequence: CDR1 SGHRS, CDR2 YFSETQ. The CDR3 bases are TGCGCCAGCAGCTCTAGCGGGAGGGCCCCAATAGAGACCCAGTACTTC. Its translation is CASSSSGRAPIETQYF.

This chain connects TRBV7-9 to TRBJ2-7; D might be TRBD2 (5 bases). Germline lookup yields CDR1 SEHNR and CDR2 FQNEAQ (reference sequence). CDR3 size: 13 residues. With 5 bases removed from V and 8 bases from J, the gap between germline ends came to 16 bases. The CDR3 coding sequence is TGTGCCAGCAGCGTCCCCGGGGTCCCAAAGCAGTACTTC. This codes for CASSVPGVPKQYF. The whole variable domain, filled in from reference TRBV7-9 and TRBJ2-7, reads DTGVSQNPRHKITKRGQNVTFRCDPISEHNRLYWYRQTLGQGPEFLTYFQNEAQLEKSRLLSDRFSAERPKGSFSTLEIQRTEQGDSAMYLCASSVPGVPKQYFGPGTRLTVT.

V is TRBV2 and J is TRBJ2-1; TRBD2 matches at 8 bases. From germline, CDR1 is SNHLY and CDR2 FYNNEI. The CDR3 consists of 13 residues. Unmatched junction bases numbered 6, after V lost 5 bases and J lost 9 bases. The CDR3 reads CASSLLAGSEQFF. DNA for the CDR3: TGTGCCAGCAGTCTTTTAGCGGGGAGTGAGCAGTTCTTC.

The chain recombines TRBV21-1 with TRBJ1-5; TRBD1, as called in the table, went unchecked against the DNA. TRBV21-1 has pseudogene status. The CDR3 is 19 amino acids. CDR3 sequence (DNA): TGTGCCAGCAGCAAAGAGGACAGGGGGAGGGTGTATAGCAATCAGCCCCAGCATTTT. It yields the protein CASSKEDRGRVYSNQPQHF.

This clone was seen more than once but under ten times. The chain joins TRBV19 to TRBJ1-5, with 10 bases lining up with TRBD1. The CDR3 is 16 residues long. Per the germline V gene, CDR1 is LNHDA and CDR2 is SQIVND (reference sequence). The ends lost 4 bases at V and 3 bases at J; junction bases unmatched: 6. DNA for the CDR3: TGTGCCAGTAGTACCCCGGACAGGGGGAACAATCAGCCCCAGCATTTT. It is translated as CASSTPDRGNNQPQHF.

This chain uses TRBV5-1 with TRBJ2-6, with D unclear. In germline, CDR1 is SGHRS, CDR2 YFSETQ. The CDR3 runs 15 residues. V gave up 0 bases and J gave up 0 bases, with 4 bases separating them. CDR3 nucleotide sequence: TGCGCCAGCAGCTTGGCCTTCTCTGGGGCCAACGTCCTGACTTTC. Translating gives CASSLAFSGANVLTF.

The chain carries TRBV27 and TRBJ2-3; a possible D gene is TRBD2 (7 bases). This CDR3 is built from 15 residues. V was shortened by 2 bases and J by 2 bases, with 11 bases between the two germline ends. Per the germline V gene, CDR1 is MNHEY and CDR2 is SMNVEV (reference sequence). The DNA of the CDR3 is TGTGCCAGCAGTTTAGAGGGGGGGATCACAGATACGCAGTATTTT. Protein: CASSLEGGITDTQYF.

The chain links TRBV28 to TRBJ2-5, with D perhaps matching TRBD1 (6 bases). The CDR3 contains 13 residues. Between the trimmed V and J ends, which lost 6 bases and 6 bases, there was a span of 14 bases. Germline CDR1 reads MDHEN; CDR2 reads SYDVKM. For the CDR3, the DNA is TGTGCCAGCAGCCTGGACAGTTTCAAGACCCAGTACTTC. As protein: CASSLDSFKTQYF.

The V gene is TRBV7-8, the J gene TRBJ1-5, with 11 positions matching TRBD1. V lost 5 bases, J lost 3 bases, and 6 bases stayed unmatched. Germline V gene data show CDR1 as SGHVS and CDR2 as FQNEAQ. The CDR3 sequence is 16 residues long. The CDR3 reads CASSGRDRGFNQPQHF. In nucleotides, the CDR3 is TGTGCCAGCAGCGGAAGGGACAGGGGGTTCAATCAGCCCCAGCATTTT. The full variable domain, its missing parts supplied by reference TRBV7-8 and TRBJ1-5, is GAGVSQSPRYKVAKRGQDVALRCDPISGHVSLFWYQQALGQGPEFLTYFQNEAQLDKSGLPSDRFFAERPEGSVSTLKIQRTQQEDSAVYLCASSGRDRGFNQPQHFGDGTRLSIL.

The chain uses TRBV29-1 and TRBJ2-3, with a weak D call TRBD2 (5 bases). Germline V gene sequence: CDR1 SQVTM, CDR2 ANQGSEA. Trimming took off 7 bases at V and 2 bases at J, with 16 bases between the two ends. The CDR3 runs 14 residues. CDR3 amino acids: CSAPGVLITDTQYF. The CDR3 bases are TGCAGCGCCCCCGGGGTACTGATCACAGATACGCAGTATTTT.